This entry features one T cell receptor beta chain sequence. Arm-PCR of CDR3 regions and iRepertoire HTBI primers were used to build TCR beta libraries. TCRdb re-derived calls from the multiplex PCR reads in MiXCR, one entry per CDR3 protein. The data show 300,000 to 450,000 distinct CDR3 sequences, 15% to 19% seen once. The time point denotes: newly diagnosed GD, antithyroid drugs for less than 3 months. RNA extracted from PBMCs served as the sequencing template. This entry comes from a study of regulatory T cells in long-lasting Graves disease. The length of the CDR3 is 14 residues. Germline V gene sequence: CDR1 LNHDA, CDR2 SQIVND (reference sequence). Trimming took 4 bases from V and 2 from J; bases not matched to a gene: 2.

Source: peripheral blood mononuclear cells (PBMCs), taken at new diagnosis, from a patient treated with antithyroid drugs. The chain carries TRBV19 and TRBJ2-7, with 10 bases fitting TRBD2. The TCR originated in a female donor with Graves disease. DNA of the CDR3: TGTGCCAGTAGTACCCTAGCGGGAGCCTACGAGCAGTACTTC. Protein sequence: CASSTLAGAYEQYF.